The 5 T cell receptor beta chains in this list originate from one sample, sequenced in a study of T cells after yellow fever vaccination. TCRdb recomputed calls from the 5' RACE reads with MiXCR, one row per CDR3 protein. There are about 580,000 distinct CDR3 sequences in the sample; roughly a sixth occur only once, and 15% to 20% lies in the top ten. The source material was PBMCs, sampled 5 to 6 days after the first yellow fever vaccination. The receptors were sampled from a man younger than 30 who received the YFV17D yellow fever vaccine.

The table lists this clonotype with a few counts. This sequence joins TRBV10-3 and TRBJ2-7; 8 nucleotides line up with TRBD1. Germline loops: CDR1 ENHRY, CDR2 SYGVKD. This CDR3 has 13 amino acids. V lost 8 bases to trimming and J lost 1 base; unmatched junction nucleotides: 4. CDR3 loop: CAIARTGSYEQYF. In nucleotides, the CDR3 is TGTGCCATCGCGAGGACAGGGTCCTACGAGCAGTACTTC.

V gene TRBV5-6 combines with J gene TRBJ2-1; maybe TRBD2 (7 bases). This CDR3 is 12 amino acids long. The V and J ends lost 5 bases and 7 bases respectively, with 10 bases between them. Germline V CDR1 and CDR2: SGHDT, YYEEEE. The CDR3 DNA reads as TGTGCCAGCAGGGGAGGGGGGAATGAGCAGTTCTTC. Its translation is CASRGGGNEQFF.

This clonotype was counted between two and nine times. The chain has TRBV12-3 or TRBV12-4 and TRBJ2-2; TRBD1 matches 7 bases. This CDR3 region has 15 residues. Trimming took 5 bases from V and 3 from J; bases not matched to a gene: 6. The CDR3 region is CASSIRQGDTGELFF. For the CDR3, the DNA is TGTGCCAGCAGTATCCGACAGGGCGACACCGGGGAGCTGTTTTTT.

This clonotype was recorded many times. One end of the junction is discordant with germline, which a read error may explain. The chain links TRBV5-1 to TRBJ2-1; maybe TRBD1 (6 bases). The germline gives CDR1 SGHRS, CDR2 YFSETQ. CDR3 length: 15 residues. CDR3 sequence (DNA): TGTGCCAGCAGCTTAGTTGCAGGGGCCTACAATGAGCAGTTCTTC. Translating gives CASSLVAGAYNEQFF.

The chain uses TRBV4-3 and TRBJ2-7; D gene unclear. Germline values: CDR1 LGHNA, CDR2 YSLEER. Trimming stripped 0 bases from V and 7 bases from J, with 13 bases between. This CDR3 has 14 residues. CDR3 residues: CASSQDWVPREQYV. The CDR3 nucleotides read TGCGCCAGCAGCCAAGATTGGGTTCCTAGGGAGCAGTACGTC.